One sample yielded the 8 T cell receptor beta chains listed below, sequenced in a study of technical replicates of blood from several donors. Libraries were prepared by immunoSEQ multiplex PCR; TCRdb keeps only in-frame clonotypes and omits some of them. The top ten hold approximately 0.28% of the sample, which has 75,000 to 90,000 clones, around nine tenths seen once. The sequenced sample was T cells isolated from PBMCs. These TCRs come from a human donor in good health.

The rearrangement joins TRBV5-4 to TRBJ2-2; the D gene is possibly TRBD2 (7 bases). The V gene's germline CDR1 is SGHNT and CDR2 YYREEE (reference sequence). CDR3 size: 14 residues. V lost 4 bases, J lost 3 bases, and 10 bases lay in between. The CDR3 DNA reads as TGTGCCAGCAGCCCGGGGGGCCACACCGGGGAGCTGTTTTTT. It specifies CASSPGGHTGELFF.

The chain is built from TRBV18 and TRBJ1-4; TRBD1 might be the D (5 bases). Germline V gene sequence: CDR1 KGHSH, CDR2 LQKENI. There are 13 residues in the CDR3. The V end was cut by 4 bases, the J end by 5 bases, with 8 bases between. The CDR3 bases are TGTGCCAGCTCACTACAGGAGAATGAAAAACTGTTTTTT. It codes for CASSLQENEKLFF. Combining the CDR3 with reference TRBV18 and TRBJ1-4 gives the whole variable domain NAGVMQNPRHLVRRRGQEARLRCSPMKGHSHVYWYRQLPEEGLKFMVYLQKENIIDESGMPKERFSAEFPKEGPSILRIQQVVRGDSAAYFCASSLQENEKLFFGSGTQLSVL.

The chain employs TRBV29-1 and TRBJ2-7; 8 nucleotides agree with TRBD2. CDR3 length equals 13 residues. V was clipped by 7 bases and J by 0 bases; unmatched bases: 5. Germline V gene data show CDR1 as SQVTM and CDR2 as ANQGSEA. This chain's CDR3 is CSAVAGTSYEQYF. In DNA, the CDR3 is TGCAGCGCCGTAGCGGGAACCTCCTACGAGCAGTACTTC.

The chain recombines TRBV19 with TRBJ2-5; 12 bases map to TRBD2. The germline V gene has CDR1 LNHDA and CDR2 SQIVND (reference sequence). This CDR3 comprises 16 residues. V shed 6 bases and J 5 bases; nucleotides not matched to a gene: 10. The CDR3 nucleotides read TGTGCCAGTAGCCTGGGGACTAGCGGGTTGACGGAGACCCAGTACTTC. Encoded protein: CASSLGTSGLTETQYF.

The genes are TRBV2 and TRBJ2-1, with 12 bases lining up with TRBD1. The V and J ends lost 2 bases and 7 bases, in that order; junction bases with no gene match: 6. Germline V gene data show CDR1 as SNHLY and CDR2 as FYNNEI. The CDR3 has 16 amino acids. CDR3 sequence reads: CASSEMGQGAGNEQFF. The CDR3 region has the DNA TGTGCCAGCAGTGAAATGGGACAGGGGGCCGGTAATGAGCAGTTCTTC.

V and J are TRBV5-6 and TRBJ2-1; 7 bases fit TRBD1. CDR3 length: 17 amino acids. J gave up 0 bases and V 4 bases, and 10 bases lay outside the gene matches. Germline CDR1 SGHDT, CDR2 YYEEEE. CDR3 loop: CASSRKGQLSSYNEQFF. CDR3 in DNA: TGTGCCAGCAGCCGAAAGGGACAGCTAAGCTCCTACAATGAGCAGTTCTTC.

As for this clone: At one end the junction does not follow the germline gene, possibly because of a read error. The V and J genes are TRBV5-4 and TRBJ2-3; D gene unclear. Germline V lookup: CDR1 SGHNT, CDR2 YYREEE (reference sequence). This CDR3 contains 12 residues. CDR3 DNA: TGTGCCAGCAGCGGCCGCACATATACGCAGTATTTT. Translation: CASSGRTYTQYF.

V is TRBV6-4 and J is TRBJ2-1, with D perhaps matching TRBD1 (7 bases). V lost 2 bases and J 7 bases, leaving 12 bases between the germline ends. This CDR3 contains 14 residues. Germline assignment: CDR1 MRHNA and CDR2 SNTAGT. Here the CDR3 reads CASSDLAGGNEQFF. DNA of the CDR3: TGTGCCAGCAGTGACCTAGCAGGGGGGAATGAGCAGTTCTTC.